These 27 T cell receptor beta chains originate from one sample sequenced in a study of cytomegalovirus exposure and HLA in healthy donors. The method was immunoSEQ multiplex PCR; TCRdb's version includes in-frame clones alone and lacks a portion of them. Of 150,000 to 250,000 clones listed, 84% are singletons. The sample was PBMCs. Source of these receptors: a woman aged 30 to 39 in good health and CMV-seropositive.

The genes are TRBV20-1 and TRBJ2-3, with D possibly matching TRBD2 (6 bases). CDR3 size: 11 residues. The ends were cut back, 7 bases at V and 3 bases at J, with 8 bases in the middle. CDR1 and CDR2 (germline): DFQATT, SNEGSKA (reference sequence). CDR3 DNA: TGCAGTGAGGCGGGGACAGATACGCAGTATTTT. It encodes CSEAGTDTQYF.

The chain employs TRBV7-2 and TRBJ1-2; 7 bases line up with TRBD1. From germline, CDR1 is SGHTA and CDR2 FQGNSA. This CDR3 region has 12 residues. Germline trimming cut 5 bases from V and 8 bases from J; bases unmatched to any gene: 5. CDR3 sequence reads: CASSPRQGGYTF. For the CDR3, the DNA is TGTGCCAGCAGCCCCCGACAGGGAGGCTACACCTTC.

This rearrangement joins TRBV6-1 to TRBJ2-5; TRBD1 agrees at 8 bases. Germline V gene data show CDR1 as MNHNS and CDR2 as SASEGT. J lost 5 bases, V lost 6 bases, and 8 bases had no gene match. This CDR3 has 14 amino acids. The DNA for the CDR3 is TGTGCCAGCAGGGCAGGGGGCTGGGGGGAGACCCAGTACTTC. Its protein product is CASRAGGWGETQYF.

CDR3 region: CASRALRGQGTEAFF. The CDR3 nucleotides are TGTGCCAGCAGGGCTCTCAGGGGTCAAGGCACTGAAGCTTTCTTT. The V gene is TRBV25-1, the J gene TRBJ1-1; tentative D call: TRBD1 (6 bases). The CDR3 loop spans 15 amino acids. Germline values: CDR1 MGHDK, CDR2 SYGVNS. V lost 6 bases to trimming and J lost 4 bases, with 18 bases between them. Variable domain in full (rest from reference TRBV25-1 and TRBJ1-1): EADIYQTPRYLVIGTGKKITLECSQTMGHDKMYWYQQDPGMELHLIHYSYGVNSTEKGDLSSESTVSRIRTEHFPLTLESARPSHTSQYLCASRALRGQGTEAFFGQGTRLTVV.

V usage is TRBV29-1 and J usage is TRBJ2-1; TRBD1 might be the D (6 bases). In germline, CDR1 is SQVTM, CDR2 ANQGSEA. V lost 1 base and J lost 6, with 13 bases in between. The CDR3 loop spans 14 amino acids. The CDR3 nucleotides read TGCAGCGTTGAAGGCGGTTTGGGGGCCAATGAGCAGTTCTTC. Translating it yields CSVEGGLGANEQFF.

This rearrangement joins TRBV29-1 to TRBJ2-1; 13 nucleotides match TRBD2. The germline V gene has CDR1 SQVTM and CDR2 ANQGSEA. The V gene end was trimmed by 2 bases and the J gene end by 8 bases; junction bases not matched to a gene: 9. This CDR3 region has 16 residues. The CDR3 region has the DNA TGCAGCGTTGAATATGGAGGGACTAGCGGGATCTATGAGCAGTTCTTC. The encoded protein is CSVEYGGTSGIYEQFF.

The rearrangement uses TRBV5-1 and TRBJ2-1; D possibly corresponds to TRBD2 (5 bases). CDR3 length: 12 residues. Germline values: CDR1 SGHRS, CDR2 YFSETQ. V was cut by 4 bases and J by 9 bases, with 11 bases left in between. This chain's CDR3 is CASSPPGVEQFF. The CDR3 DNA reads TGCGCCAGCAGCCCCCCCGGGGTTGAGCAGTTCTTC.

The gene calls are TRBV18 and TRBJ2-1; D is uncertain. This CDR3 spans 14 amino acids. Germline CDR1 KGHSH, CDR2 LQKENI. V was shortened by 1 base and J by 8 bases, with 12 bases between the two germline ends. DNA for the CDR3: TGTGCCAGCTCACCACGAGGCAGTCGGGATGAGCAGTTCTTC. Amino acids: CASSPRGSRDEQFF. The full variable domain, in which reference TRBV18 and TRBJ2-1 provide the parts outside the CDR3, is NAGVMQNPRHLVRRRGQEARLRCSPMKGHSHVYWYRQLPEEGLKFMVYLQKENIIDESGMPKERFSAEFPKEGPSILRIQQVVRGDSAAYFCASSPRGSRDEQFFGPGTRLTVL.

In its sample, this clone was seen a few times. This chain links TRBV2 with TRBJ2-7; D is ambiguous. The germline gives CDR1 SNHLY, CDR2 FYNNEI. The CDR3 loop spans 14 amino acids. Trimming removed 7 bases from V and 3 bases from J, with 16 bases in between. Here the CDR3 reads CASTFSSRSYEQYF. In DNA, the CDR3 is TGTGCCAGCACCTTCAGCAGTCGGAGCTACGAGCAGTACTTC.

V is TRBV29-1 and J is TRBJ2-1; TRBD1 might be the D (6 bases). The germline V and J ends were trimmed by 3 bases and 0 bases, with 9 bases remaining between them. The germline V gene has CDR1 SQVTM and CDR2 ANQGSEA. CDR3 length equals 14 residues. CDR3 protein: CSVDGQSSYNEQFF. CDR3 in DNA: TGCAGCGTTGACGGACAGAGCTCCTACAATGAGCAGTTCTTC.

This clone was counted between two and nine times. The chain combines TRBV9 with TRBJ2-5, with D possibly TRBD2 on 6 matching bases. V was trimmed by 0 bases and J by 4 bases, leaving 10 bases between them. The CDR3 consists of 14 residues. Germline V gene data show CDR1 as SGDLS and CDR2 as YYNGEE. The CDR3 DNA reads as TGTGCCAGCAGCGTAGCTCCCGGGGGAGAGACCCAGTACTTC. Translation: CASSVAPGGETQYF.

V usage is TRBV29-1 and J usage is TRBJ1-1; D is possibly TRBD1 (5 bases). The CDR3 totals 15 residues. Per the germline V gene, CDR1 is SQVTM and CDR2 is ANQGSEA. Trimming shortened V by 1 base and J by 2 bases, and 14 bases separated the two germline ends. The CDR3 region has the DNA TGCAGCGTTGAAGCGTGGGTTACAGGTAACACTGAAGCTTTCTTT. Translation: CSVEAWVTGNTEAFF.

The CDR3 bases are TGTGCCAGCAGCGTAGAGCATGGGCTAGCGGGAGCCTCCGATACGCAGTATTTT. Protein: CASSVEHGLAGASDTQYF. The chain joins TRBV9 to TRBJ2-3; 10 bases match TRBD2. The germline gives CDR1 SGDLS, CDR2 YYNGEE. The CDR3 totals 18 residues. V shed 0 bases, J shed 6 bases, and the junction held 13 bases outside the gene matches.

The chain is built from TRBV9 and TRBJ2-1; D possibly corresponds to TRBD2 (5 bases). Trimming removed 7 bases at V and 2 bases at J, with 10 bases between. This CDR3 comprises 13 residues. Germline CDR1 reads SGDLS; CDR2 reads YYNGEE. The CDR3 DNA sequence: TGTGCCAGCGGTAACGGGGCCTACAATGAGCAGTTCTTC. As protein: CASGNGAYNEQFF.

The CDR3 region has the DNA TGTGCCAGCAAAACTAGCGGGAGCTCCTACGAGCAGTACTTC. This translates into CASKTSGSSYEQYF. This rearrangement joins TRBV7-9 to TRBJ2-7, with 11 bases matching TRBD2. Germline V lookup: CDR1 SEHNR, CDR2 FQNEAQ (reference sequence). This CDR3 has 14 amino acids. The V segment lost 7 bases and the J segment 0 bases; nucleotides outside the gene matches: 2.

The DNA of the CDR3 is TGTGCCACCAGCAGAGAACGGGAGGTCAATGAGCAGTTCTTC. Translation: CATSREREVNEQFF. The V and J genes are TRBV15 and TRBJ2-1, with TRBD2 matching 7 bases. The CDR3 runs 14 residues. Trimming took 0 bases from V and 6 from J; bases not matched to a gene: 2. From germline, CDR1 is LNHNV and CDR2 YYDKDF (reference sequence).

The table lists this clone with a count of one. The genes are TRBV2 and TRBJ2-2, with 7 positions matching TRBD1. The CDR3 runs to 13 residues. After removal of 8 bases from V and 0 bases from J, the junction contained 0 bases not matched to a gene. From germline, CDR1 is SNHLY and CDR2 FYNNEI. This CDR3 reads CASGTANTGELFF. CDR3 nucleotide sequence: TGTGCCAGCGGGACAGCGAACACCGGGGAGCTGTTTTTT.

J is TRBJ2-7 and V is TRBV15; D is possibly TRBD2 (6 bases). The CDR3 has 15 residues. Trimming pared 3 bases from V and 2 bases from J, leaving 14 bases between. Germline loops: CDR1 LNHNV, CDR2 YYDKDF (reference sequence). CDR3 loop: CATSSPGLFAYEQYF. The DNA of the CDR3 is TGTGCCACCAGCAGTCCCGGACTATTTGCCTACGAGCAGTACTTC.

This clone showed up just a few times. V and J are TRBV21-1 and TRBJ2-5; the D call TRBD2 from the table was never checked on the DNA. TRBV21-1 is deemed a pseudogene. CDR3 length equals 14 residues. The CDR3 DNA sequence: TGTGCCAGCAGCAAAGAGAAGCGCGGTGAGACCCAGTACTTC. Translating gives CASSKEKRGETQYF.

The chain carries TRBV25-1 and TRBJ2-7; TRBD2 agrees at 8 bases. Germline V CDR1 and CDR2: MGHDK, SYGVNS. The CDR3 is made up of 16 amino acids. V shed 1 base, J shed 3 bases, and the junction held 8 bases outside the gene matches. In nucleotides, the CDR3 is TGTGCCAGCAGTGAATGGGGCGGGAGGTCCTACTACGAGCAGTACTTC. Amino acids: CASSEWGGRSYYEQYF.

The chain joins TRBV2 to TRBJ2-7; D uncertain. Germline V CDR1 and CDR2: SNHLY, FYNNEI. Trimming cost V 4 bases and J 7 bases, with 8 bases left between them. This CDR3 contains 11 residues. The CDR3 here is CASSARWEQYF. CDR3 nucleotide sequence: TGTGCCAGCAGTGCGCGGTGGGAGCAGTACTTC.

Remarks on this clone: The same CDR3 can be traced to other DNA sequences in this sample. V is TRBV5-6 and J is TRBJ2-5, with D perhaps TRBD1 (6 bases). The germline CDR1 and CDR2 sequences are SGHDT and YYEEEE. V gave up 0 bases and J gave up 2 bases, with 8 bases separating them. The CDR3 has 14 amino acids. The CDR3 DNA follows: TGTGCCAGCAGCTTGGGAGGGGGACAAGAGACCCAGTACTTC. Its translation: CASSLGGGQETQYF.

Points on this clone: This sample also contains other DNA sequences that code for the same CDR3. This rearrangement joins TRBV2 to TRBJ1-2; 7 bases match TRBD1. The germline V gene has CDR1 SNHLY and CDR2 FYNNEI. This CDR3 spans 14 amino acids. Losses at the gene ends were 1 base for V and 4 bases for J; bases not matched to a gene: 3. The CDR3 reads CASSEGQGSYGYTF. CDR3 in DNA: TGTGCCAGCAGTGAAGGACAGGGCTCCTATGGCTACACCTTC.

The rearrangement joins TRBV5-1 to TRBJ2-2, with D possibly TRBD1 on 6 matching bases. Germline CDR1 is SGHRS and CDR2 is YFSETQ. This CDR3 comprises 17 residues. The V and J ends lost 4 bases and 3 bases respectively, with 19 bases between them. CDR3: CASSPPPPGAYTGELFF. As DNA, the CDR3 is TGCGCCAGCAGCCCCCCCCCGCCAGGGGCCTACACCGGGGAGCTGTTTTTT.

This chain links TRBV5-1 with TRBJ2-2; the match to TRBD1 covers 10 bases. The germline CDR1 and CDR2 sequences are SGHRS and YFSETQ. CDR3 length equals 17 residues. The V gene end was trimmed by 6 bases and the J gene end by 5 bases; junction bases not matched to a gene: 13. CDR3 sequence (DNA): TGCGCCAGCACAAGATTACCGGGACAGGGGTTAACCGGGGAGCTGTTTTTT. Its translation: CASTRLPGQGLTGELFF.

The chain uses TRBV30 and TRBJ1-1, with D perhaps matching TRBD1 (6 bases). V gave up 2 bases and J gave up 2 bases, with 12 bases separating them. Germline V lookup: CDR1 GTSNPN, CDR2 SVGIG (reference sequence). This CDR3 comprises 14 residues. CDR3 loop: CAWSPGTFNTEAFF. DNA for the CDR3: TGTGCCTGGAGTCCCGGGACATTCAACACTGAAGCTTTCTTT.

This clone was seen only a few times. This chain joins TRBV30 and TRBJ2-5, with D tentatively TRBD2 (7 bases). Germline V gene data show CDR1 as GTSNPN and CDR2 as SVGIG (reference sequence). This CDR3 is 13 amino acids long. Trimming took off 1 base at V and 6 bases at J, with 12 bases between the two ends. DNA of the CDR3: TGTGCCTGGAGTGGGGAGGGGGGAAAGACCCAGTACTTC. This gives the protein CAWSGEGGKTQYF.